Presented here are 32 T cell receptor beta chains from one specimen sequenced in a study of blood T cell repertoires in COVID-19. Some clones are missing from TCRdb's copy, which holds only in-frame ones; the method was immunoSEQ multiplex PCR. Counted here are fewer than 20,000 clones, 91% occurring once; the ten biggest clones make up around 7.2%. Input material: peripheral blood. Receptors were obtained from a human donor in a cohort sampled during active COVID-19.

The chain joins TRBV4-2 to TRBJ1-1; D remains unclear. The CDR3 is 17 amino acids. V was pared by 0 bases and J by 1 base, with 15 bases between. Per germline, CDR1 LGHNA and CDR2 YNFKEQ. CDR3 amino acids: CASSQDHSGGRNTEAFF. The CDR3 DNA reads TGTGCCAGCAGCCAAGATCATTCGGGAGGGCGGAACACTGAAGCTTTCTTT.

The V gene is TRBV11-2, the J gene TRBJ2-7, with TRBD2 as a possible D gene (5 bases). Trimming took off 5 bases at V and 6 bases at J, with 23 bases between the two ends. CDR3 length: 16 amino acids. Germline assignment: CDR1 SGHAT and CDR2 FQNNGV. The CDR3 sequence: CASSTQAASRIVEQYF. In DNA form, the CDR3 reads TGTGCCAGCAGCACTCAGGCGGCTAGCAGGATTGTCGAGCAGTACTTC.

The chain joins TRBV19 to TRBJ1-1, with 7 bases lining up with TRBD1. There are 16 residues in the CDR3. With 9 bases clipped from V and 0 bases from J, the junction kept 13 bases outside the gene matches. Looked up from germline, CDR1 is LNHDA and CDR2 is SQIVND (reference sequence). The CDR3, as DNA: TGTGCCAGCTCTTCCCAAAGGGGGCTCTTGAACACTGAAGCTTTCTTT. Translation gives CASSSQRGLLNTEAFF.

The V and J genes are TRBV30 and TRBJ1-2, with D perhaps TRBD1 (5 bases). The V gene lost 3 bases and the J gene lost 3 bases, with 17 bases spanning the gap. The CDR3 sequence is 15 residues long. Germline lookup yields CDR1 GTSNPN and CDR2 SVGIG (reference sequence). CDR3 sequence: CAWSVRGVRDYGYTF. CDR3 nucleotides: TGTGCCTGGAGCGTCCGGGGGGTCCGGGACTATGGCTACACCTTC.

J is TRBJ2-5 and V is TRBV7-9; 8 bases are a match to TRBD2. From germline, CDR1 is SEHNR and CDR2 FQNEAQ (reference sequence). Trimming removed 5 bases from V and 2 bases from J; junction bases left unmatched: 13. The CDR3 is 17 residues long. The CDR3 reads CASSNTLERGRQETQYF. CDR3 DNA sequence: TGTGCCAGCAGCAACACCCTTGAGCGGGGGAGACAAGAGACCCAGTACTTC.

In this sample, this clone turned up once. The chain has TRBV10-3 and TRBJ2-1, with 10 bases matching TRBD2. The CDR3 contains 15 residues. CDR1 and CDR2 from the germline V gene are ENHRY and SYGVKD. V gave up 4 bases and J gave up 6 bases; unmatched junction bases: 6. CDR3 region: CAISGAGTSANEQFF. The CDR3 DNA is TGTGCCATCAGTGGAGCGGGGACTAGCGCCAATGAGCAGTTCTTC.

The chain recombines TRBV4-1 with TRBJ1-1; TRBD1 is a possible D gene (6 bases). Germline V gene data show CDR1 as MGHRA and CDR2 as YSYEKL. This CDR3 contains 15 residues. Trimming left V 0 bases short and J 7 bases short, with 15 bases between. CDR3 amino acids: CASSQDPGTNFEAFF. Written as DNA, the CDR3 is TGCGCCAGCAGCCAAGACCCCGGGACAAACTTTGAAGCTTTCTTT.

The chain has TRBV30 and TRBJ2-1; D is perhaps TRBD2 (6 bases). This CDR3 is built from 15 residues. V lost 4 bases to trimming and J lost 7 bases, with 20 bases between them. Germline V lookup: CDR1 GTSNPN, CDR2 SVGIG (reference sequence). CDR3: CAWNSGVDPRNEQFF. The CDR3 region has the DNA TGTGCCTGGAATTCGGGAGTGGACCCTAGGAATGAGCAGTTCTTC.

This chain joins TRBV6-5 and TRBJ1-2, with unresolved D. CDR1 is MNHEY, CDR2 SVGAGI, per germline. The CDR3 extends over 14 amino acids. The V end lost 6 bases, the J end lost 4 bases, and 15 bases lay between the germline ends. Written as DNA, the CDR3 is TGTGCCAGCAGCTACACCGGGAGAATCTATGGCTACACCTTC. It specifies CASSYTGRIYGYTF.

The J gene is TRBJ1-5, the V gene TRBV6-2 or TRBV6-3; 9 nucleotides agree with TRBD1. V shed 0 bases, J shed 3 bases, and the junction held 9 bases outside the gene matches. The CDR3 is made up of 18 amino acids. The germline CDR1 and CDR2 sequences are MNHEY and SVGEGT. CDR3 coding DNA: TGTGCCAGCAGTTACTCAGGAACAGGGGGCGGATCCAATCAGCCCCAGCATTTT. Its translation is CASSYSGTGGGSNQPQHF.

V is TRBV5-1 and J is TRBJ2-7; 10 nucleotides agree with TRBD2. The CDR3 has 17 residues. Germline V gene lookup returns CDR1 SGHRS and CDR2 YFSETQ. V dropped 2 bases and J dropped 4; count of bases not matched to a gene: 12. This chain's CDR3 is CASSFSGAGGPMYEQYF. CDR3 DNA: TGCGCCAGCAGCTTCTCGGGAGCGGGAGGGCCGATGTACGAGCAGTACTTC.

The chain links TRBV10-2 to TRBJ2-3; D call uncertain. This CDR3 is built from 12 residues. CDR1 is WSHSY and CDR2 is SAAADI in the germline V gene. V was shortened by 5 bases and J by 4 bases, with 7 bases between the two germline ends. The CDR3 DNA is TGCGCCAGCAGTTTGTCGGCAGATACGCAGTATTTT. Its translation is CASSLSADTQYF.

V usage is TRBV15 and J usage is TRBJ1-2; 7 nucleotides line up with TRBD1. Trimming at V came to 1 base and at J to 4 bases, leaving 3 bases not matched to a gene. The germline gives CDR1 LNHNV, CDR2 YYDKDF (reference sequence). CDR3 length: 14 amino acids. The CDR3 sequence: CATSRAGGLYGYTF. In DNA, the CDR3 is TGTGCCACCAGCAGAGCAGGGGGGCTCTATGGCTACACCTTC.

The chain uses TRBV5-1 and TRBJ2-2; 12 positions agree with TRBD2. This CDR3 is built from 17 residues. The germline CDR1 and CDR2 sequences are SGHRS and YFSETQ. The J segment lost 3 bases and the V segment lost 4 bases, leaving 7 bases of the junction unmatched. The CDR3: CASSPGTSGRDTGELFF. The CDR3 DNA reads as TGCGCCAGCAGCCCCGGGACTAGCGGGCGTGACACCGGGGAGCTGTTTTTT.

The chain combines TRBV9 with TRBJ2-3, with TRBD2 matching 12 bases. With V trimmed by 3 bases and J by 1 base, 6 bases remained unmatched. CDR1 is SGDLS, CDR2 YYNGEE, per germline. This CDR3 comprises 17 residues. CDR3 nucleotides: TGTGCCAGCAGCGAGAGGACTAGCGGGATAGGCACAGATACGCAGTATTTT. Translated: CASSERTSGIGTDTQYF.

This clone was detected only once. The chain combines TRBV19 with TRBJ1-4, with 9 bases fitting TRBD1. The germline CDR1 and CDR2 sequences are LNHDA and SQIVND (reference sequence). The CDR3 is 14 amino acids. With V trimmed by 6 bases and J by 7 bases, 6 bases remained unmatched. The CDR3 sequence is CASSITGGREKLFF. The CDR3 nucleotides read TGTGCCAGTAGCATAACAGGGGGCCGTGAAAAACTGTTTTTT.

The CDR3 loop is CASSMTADYEQYF. Here the CDR3 DNA reads TGTGCCAGTAGTATGACAGCAGACTACGAGCAGTACTTC. This chain links TRBV19 with TRBJ2-7; a possible D gene is TRBD1 (5 bases). Germline V gene data show CDR1 as LNHDA and CDR2 as SQIVND (reference sequence). The length of the CDR3 is 13 residues. Trimming left V 3 bases short and J 3 bases short, with 9 bases between. Filled out from reference TRBV19 and TRBJ2-7, the complete variable domain reads DGGITQSPKYLFRKEGQNVTLSCEQNLNHDAMYWYRQDPGQGLRLIYYSQIVNDFQKGDIAEGYSVSREKKESFPLTVTSAQKNPTAFYLCASSMTADYEQYFGPGTRLTVT.

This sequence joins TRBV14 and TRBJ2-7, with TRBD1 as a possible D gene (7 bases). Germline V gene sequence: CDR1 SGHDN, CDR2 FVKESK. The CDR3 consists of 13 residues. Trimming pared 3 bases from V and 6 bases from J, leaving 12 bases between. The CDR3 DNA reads TGTGCCAGCAGCCAGTCCAGGGGGGCCGAGCAGTACTTC. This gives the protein CASSQSRGAEQYF.

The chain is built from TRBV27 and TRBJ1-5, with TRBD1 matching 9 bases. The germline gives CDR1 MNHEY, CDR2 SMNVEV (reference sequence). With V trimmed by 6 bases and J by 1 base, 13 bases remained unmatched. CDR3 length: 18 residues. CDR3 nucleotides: TGTGCCAGCAGGGAGGGACAGGGAGGATCGAGGAGCAATCAGCCCCAGCATTTT. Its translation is CASREGQGGSRSNQPQHF.

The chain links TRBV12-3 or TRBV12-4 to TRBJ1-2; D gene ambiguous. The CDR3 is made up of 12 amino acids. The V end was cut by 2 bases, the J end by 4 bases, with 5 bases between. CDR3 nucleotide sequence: TGTGCCAGCAGTTTAATCGGCTATGGCTACACCTTC. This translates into CASSLIGYGYTF.

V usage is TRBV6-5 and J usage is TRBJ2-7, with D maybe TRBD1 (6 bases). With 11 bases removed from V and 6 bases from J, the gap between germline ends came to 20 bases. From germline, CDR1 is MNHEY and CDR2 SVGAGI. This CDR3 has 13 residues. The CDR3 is CAATGFARGEQYF. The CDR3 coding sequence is TGTGCCGCCACAGGGTTCGCTCGTGGCGAGCAGTACTTC.

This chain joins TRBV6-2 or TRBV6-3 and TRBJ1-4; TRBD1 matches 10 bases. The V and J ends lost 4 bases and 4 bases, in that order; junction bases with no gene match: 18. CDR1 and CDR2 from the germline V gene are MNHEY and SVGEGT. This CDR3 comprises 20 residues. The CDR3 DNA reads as TGTGCCAGCAGTTTTCTTCCCCCCGGGACAGGGGATTTGGTTAATGAAAAACTGTTTTTT. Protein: CASSFLPPGTGDLVNEKLFF.

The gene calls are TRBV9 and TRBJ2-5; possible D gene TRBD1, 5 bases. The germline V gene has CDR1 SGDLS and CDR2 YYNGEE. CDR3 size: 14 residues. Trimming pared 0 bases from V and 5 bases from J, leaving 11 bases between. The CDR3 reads CASSVGQGRETQYF. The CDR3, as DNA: TGTGCCAGCAGCGTAGGCCAGGGTCGTGAGACCCAGTACTTC.

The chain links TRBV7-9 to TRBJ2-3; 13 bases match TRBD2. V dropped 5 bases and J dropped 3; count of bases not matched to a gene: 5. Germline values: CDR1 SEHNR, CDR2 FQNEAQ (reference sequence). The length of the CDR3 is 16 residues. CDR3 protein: CASSARLAGGTDTQYF. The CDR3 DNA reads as TGTGCCAGCAGCGCTAGACTAGCGGGAGGAACAGATACGCAGTATTTT. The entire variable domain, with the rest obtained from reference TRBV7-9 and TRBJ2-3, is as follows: DTGVSQNPRHKITKRGQNVTFRCDPISEHNRLYWYRQTLGQGPEFLTYFQNEAQLEKSRLLSDRFSAERPKGSFSTLEIQRTEQGDSAMYLCASSARLAGGTDTQYFGPGTRLTVL.

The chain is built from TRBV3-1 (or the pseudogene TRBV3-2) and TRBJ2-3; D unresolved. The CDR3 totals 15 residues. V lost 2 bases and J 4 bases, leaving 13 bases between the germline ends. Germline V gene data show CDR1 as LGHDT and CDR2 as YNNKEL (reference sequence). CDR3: CASSQSGPGADTQYF. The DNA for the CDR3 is TGTGCCAGCAGCCAATCGGGTCCGGGTGCAGATACGCAGTATTTT.

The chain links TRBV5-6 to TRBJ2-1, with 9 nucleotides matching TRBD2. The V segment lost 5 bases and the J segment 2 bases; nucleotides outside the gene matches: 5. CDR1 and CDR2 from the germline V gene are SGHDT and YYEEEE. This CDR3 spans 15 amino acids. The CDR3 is CASRTGLAAYNEQFF. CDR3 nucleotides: TGTGCCAGCAGGACGGGACTAGCCGCCTACAATGAGCAGTTCTTC.

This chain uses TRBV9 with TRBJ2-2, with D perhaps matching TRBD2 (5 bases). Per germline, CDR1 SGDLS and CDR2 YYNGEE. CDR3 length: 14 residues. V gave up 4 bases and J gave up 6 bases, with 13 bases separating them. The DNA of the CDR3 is TGTGCCAGCAGCCAAAGGACCGGGGCCGGGGAGCTGTTTTTT. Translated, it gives CASSQRTGAGELFF.

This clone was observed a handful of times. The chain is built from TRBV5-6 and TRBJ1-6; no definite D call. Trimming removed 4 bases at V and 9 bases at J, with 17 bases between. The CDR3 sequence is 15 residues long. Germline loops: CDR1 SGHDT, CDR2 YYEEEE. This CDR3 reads CASSAHIAVSSPLHF. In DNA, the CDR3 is TGTGCCAGCAGCGCCCACATAGCTGTGAGTTCACCCCTCCACTTT.

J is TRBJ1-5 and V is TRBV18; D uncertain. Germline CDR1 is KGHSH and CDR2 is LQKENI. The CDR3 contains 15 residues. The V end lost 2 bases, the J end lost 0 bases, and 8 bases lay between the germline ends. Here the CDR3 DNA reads TGTGCCAGCTCACCATCGGGGTTTAGCAATCAGCCCCAGCATTTT. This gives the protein CASSPSGFSNQPQHF.

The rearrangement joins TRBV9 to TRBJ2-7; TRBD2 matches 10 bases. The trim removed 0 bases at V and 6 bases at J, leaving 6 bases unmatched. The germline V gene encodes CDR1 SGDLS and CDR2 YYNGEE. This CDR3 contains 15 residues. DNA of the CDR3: TGTGCCAGCAGCGTAGGGGCTAGCGGGAGATCCGAGCAGTACTTC. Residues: CASSVGASGRSEQYF.

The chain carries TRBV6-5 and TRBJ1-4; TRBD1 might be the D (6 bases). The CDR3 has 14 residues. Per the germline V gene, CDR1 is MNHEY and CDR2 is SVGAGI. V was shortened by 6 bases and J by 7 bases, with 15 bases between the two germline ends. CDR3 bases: TGTGCCAGCAGCCCAACACAGGGTCGTGAAAAACTGTTTTTT. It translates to CASSPTQGREKLFF.

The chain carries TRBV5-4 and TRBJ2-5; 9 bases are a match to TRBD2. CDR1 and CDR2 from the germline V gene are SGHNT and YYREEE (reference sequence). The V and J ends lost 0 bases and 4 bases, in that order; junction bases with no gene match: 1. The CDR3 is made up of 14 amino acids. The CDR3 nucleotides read TGTGCCAGCAGCTTGGGCGGGAGGGGAGAGACCCAGTACTTC. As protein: CASSLGGRGETQYF.